These 20 T cell receptor beta chains originate from one sample sequenced in a study of beta chain features in type 1 diabetes. What was sequenced were expressed TCRB transcripts, since all of the isolated RNA had been reverse transcribed. TCRdb's copy holds only in-frame clones and misses some; the assay was immunoSEQ multiplex PCR. The sample lists some 270,000 clones, approximately 10% occurring once. These receptors have no identified antigens. Study results and caveats: All four CD4+ subsets of Type 1 diabetes patients contained TCRB CDR3s that were moderately but significantly shorter.

The sample comprised naive CD4+ T cells from blood. These TCRs come from a young man with type 1 diabetes.

This clone was counted between two and nine times. The V and J genes are TRBV7-9 and TRBJ1-4; 9 bases are a match to TRBD1. The germline gives CDR1 SEHNR, CDR2 FQNEAQ (reference sequence). J was trimmed by 8 bases and V by 4 bases; bases with no gene match: 5. There are 14 residues in the CDR3. The CDR3: CASSSTGGREKLFF. The CDR3 DNA reads TGTGCCAGCAGCTCGACAGGGGGACGAGAAAAACTGTTTTTT.

This clone turned up a few times. An end of the junction does not agree with germline; a read error may underlie this. This chain joins TRBV10-3 and TRBJ2-2; no reliable D call. From germline, CDR1 is ENHRY and CDR2 SYGVKD. The CDR3 has 16 amino acids. The CDR3 sequence: CAISEFGQANTGELFF. CDR3 nucleotides: TGTGCCATCAGCGAGTTTGGCCAGGCGAACACCGGGGAGCTGTTTTTT.

This clone was picked up a small number of times. The chain links TRBV7-2 to TRBJ1-1; TRBD1 might be the D (6 bases). The length of the CDR3 is 15 residues. Trimming took off 8 bases at V and 4 bases at J, with 20 bases between the two ends. In germline, CDR1 is SGHTA, CDR2 FQGNSA. The CDR3 sequence: CASVKMVGGRTEAFF. The CDR3 DNA reads as TGTGCCAGCGTCAAAATGGTAGGGGGTCGCACTGAAGCTTTCTTT.

The chain employs TRBV7-3 and TRBJ2-2, with 8 nucleotides matching TRBD1. V trimming: 5 bases; J trimming: 4 bases; junction bases outside the gene matches: 6. CDR3 size: 15 residues. The germline gives CDR1 SGHTA, CDR2 FQGTGA. The CDR3 sequence: CASSMDRDITGELFF. CDR3 coding DNA: TGTGCCAGCAGCATGGACAGGGACATCACCGGGGAGCTGTTTTTT.

This clone was found a few times. The V and J genes are TRBV18 and TRBJ2-1; possibly TRBD1 for D (5 bases). The CDR3 is 14 amino acids. V lost 3 bases to trimming and J lost 6 bases, with 12 bases between them. Germline V lookup: CDR1 KGHSH, CDR2 LQKENI. The CDR3 loop reads CASSPGPGINEQFF. The CDR3, as DNA: TGTGCCAGCTCACCCGGACCAGGGATCAATGAGCAGTTCTTC.

This clone was observed a few times. The V gene is TRBV7-2, the J gene TRBJ2-1; tentative D call: TRBD1 (6 bases). CDR3 length equals 13 residues. Deletions cut 1 base from V and 7 bases from J, with 8 bases between. Germline CDR1 SGHTA, CDR2 FQGNSA. CDR3 in amino acids: CASSLDRDNEQFF. The CDR3 nucleotides read TGTGCCAGCAGCTTAGACAGGGATAATGAGCAGTTCTTC.

Comment on this clone: At the DNA level, this CDR3 is encoded by other sequences in the same sample as well. V gene TRBV28 combines with J gene TRBJ2-5, with 8 bases matching TRBD1. Trimming took 2 bases from V and 5 from J; bases not matched to a gene: 1. The CDR3 runs 13 residues. Germline CDR1 reads MDHEN; CDR2 reads SYDVKM. The CDR3 spells CASSLQGAETQYF. CDR3 nucleotides: TGTGCCAGCAGTTTACAGGGGGCGGAGACCCAGTACTTC. Full variable domain (missing parts from reference TRBV28 and TRBJ2-5): DVKVTQSSRYLVKRTGEKVFLECVQDMDHENMFWYRQDPGLGLRLIYFSYDVKMKEKGDIPEGYSVSREKKERFSLILESASTNQTSMYLCASSLQGAETQYFGPGTRLLVL.

In its sample, this clone was seen a few times. CDR3 sequence reads: CAISEGGQGETQYF. CDR3 sequence (DNA): TGTGCCATCAGTGAGGGGGGACAGGGGGAGACCCAGTACTTC. This rearrangement joins TRBV10-3 to TRBJ2-5, with 10 bases aligning to TRBD1. CDR1 and CDR2 (germline): ENHRY, SYGVKD. This CDR3 region has 14 residues. V shed 2 bases, J shed 5 bases, and the junction held 2 bases outside the gene matches.

The rearrangement joins TRBV5-1 to TRBJ2-7, with a weak D call TRBD1 (5 bases). Trimming took off 0 bases at V and 2 bases at J, with 9 bases between the two ends. This CDR3 spans 14 amino acids. Germline CDR1 is SGHRS and CDR2 is YFSETQ. The CDR3 loop is CASSLEGAPYEQYF. DNA for the CDR3: TGCGCCAGCAGCTTGGAAGGGGCCCCCTACGAGCAGTACTTC.

V usage is TRBV2 and J usage is TRBJ1-2; the D is unclear. Germline V gives CDR1 SNHLY, CDR2 FYNNEI. Trimming pared 7 bases from V and 5 bases from J, leaving 8 bases between. The CDR3 spans 11 residues. The CDR3 nucleotides read TGTGCCAGCAAACAGTCATATGGCTACACCTTC. Translated: CASKQSYGYTF.

The chain has TRBV7-2 and TRBJ2-5; perhaps TRBD2 as D (9 bases). The CDR3 covers 17 residues. V lost 3 bases, J lost 1 base, and 18 bases lay in between. Germline CDR1 reads SGHTA; CDR2 reads FQGNSA. The CDR3 is CASSLQGAGGIQETQYF. Written as DNA, the CDR3 is TGTGCCAGCAGCTTGCAGGGGGCGGGGGGGATCCAAGAGACCCAGTACTTC.

The V call is TRBV9, the J call TRBJ2-5, with unresolved D. V was pared by 1 base and J by 3 bases, with 10 bases between. The CDR3 totals 14 residues. Germline-derived CDR1 and CDR2 are SGDLS and YYNGEE. DNA of the CDR3: TGTGCCAGCAGCGTAAGTGTTCACAAAGAGACCCAGTACTTC. Protein: CASSVSVHKETQYF.

In DNA form, the CDR3 reads TGTGCCAGCAGCTCCCAGGAAGAGACCCAGTACTTC. It translates to CASSSQEETQYF. V and J are TRBV11-2 and TRBJ2-5; unclear D gene. V lost 4 bases to trimming and J lost 3 bases, with 6 bases between them. Looked up from germline, CDR1 is SGHAT and CDR2 is FQNNGV. The CDR3 consists of 12 residues.

The V gene is TRBV7-2, the J gene TRBJ2-5, with D perhaps matching TRBD2 (6 bases). CDR3 length: 16 residues. V was pared by 7 bases and J by 2 bases, with 20 bases between. Germline V gene sequence: CDR1 SGHTA, CDR2 FQGNSA. The CDR3 spells CASTTWAGRNQETQYF. CDR3 DNA sequence: TGTGCCAGCACCACCTGGGCGGGGAGGAATCAAGAGACCCAGTACTTC.

J is TRBJ1-2 and V is TRBV4-3; no clear D. Germline CDR1 is LGHNA and CDR2 is YSLEER. V lost 1 base and J 4 bases, leaving 7 bases between the germline ends. This CDR3 region has 13 residues. The CDR3 nucleotides are TGCGCCAGCAGCCAAGTGGCGGGCTATGGCTACACCTTC. It yields the protein CASSQVAGYGYTF.

This clone was recorded a few times. This chain joins TRBV7-9 and TRBJ2-4; 7 bases fit TRBD2. Losses at the gene ends were 4 bases for V and 7 bases for J; bases not matched to a gene: 10. CDR3 length equals 15 residues. Germline values: CDR1 SEHNR, CDR2 FQNEAQ (reference sequence). The CDR3 region has the DNA TGTGCCAGCAGCTCGCGGGGGACCACGGAGAACATTCAGTACTTC. Amino acid sequence: CASSSRGTTENIQYF.

The chain links TRBV5-1 to TRBJ2-1; 9 bases line up with TRBD2. V lost 2 bases, J lost 8 bases, and 8 bases stayed unmatched. The CDR3 is 15 residues long. Germline CDR1 reads SGHRS; CDR2 reads YFSETQ. The DNA for the CDR3 is TGCGCCAGCAGCTTCTGGATAGCGGGGGCGGATGAGCAGTTCTTC. This codes for CASSFWIAGADEQFF. Full variable domain (missing parts from reference TRBV5-1 and TRBJ2-1): KAGVTQTPRYLIKTRGQQVTLSCSPISGHRSVSWYQQTPGQGLQFLFEYFSETQRNKGNFPGRFSGRQFSNSRSEMNVSTLELGDSALYLCASSFWIAGADEQFFGPGTRLTVL.

This clone has only a few counts. This chain links TRBV7-9 with TRBJ1-1, with TRBD1 matching 9 bases. Looked up from germline, CDR1 is SEHNR and CDR2 is FQNEAQ (reference sequence). The ends lost 3 bases at V and 4 bases at J; junction bases unmatched: 9. This CDR3 spans 16 amino acids. CDR3 protein: CASSFDPGQGFTEAFF. CDR3 bases: TGTGCCAGCAGCTTCGATCCGGGACAGGGTTTCACTGAAGCTTTCTTT. The whole variable domain, filled in from reference TRBV7-9 and TRBJ1-1, reads DTGVSQNPRHKITKRGQNVTFRCDPISEHNRLYWYRQTLGQGPEFLTYFQNEAQLEKSRLLSDRFSAERPKGSFSTLEIQRTEQGDSAMYLCASSFDPGQGFTEAFFGQGTRLTVV.

This sequence joins TRBV7-9 and TRBJ2-3; 10 nucleotides align to TRBD2. V lost 5 bases, J lost 4 bases, and 12 bases stayed unmatched. The CDR3 runs 17 residues. In germline, CDR1 is SEHNR, CDR2 FQNEAQ (reference sequence). CDR3 protein: CASSPRGSGGTADTQYF. The CDR3 nucleotides are TGTGCCAGCAGCCCCCGGGGTAGCGGGGGGACTGCAGATACGCAGTATTTT.

This clone came up a few times. The chain carries TRBV23-1 and TRBJ2-5; 7 nucleotides match TRBD2. TRBV23-1 is given ORF status, its function remaining uncertain. The CDR3 loop spans 16 amino acids. Trimming removed 1 base from V and 5 bases from J; junction bases left unmatched: 10. The CDR3 bases are TGCGCCAGCAGTCAATTAGGGCCGGGGAGGGGCGAGACCCAGTACTTC. This sequence encodes CASSQLGPGRGETQYF.